This TCR beta chain was identified during a study of T-cell reconstitution after alpha-beta-depleted transplantation in children (dated by TCRdb to 2015 to 2016). Regarding the study in general: Using TCR repertoire profiling, the study quantitatively followed how T-cell immune reconstitution unfolded in children after TCRalphabeta/CD19-depleted allogeneic hematopoietic cell transplantation. Paper-wide results and their limitations: In some patients, the high TCRbeta diversity seen at day 60 was put down to recipient T cells and intrathymic progenitors that had survived conditioning. About two months after transplant, the apparently early recovery of alphabetaT-cell counts reportedly depended on just several hundred clones that had expanded rapidly and came from non-depleted graft cells. Over the following months the frequencies of hyperexpanded clones went down, and after one year T-cell counts and TCRbeta diversity were mostly credited to newly produced T cells.

From the cysteine through the phenylalanine, the CDR3 covers 12 amino acids. Of all the DNA, just the CDR3 is kept, 36 bases in frame from base 1. V sheds 0 bases and J sheds 14 bases, leaving 11 bases between their ends. Via the germline V gene, CDR1 is SGDLS and CDR2 YYNGEE. Only a few counts were recorded for this clonotype. No cognate antigen has been identified for it. Base qualities are not recorded, but no much larger clone differs from it by a single base. Per the publication, the treatment or condition label means: allogeneic hematopoietic cell transplantation with graft depleted of TCRalphabeta T cells and CD19 B cells. Transplant recipients were children who received TCRalphabeta/CD19-depleted allogeneic hematopoietic cell grafts. Libraries were prepared through PCR. The sequencer listed for this sample is Illumina HiSeq 2500. TCR library preparation used molecular barcoding, with unique molecular identifiers applied to normalize quantification of the TCRbeta repertoire. The public reads were run again by TCRdb, first through fastp at Q25 and then through MiXCR, and only productive beta chains were kept. Each entry is one CDR3 protein sequence, shown with its most common DNA and genes. In this sample the table shows over 400,000 distinct CDR3 sequences, about 45% of which occur a single time. The ten most abundant clones make up 25% to 30% of the sample.

This TCR derives from a girl aged 2-15 years with aplastic anemia, due to receive a stem cell transplant. The sequences come from PBMCs, collected before TCRalphabeta/CD19-depleted stem cell transplant. In this chain, TRBV9 is recombined with TRBJ2-2; the D element could tentatively be TRBD1 or TRBD2, as 5 bases agree for each. This receptor carries the CDR3 CASSVAEGQLFF. The nucleotide sequence reads as follows: TGTGCCAGCAGCGTAGCTGAGGGGCAACTGTTTTTT.